This T cell receptor beta chain was observed in a study of blood T cell repertoires in COVID-19. Looked up from germline, CDR1 is MNHNY and CDR2 is SVGAGI (reference sequence). J was trimmed by 2 bases and V by 0 bases; bases with no gene match: 3. This CDR3 has 15 amino acids. Profiling relied on immunoSEQ multiplex PCR, and the TCRdb table lists in-frame clones only, not all of them. The table records over 600,000 clones, over 80% of them present only once. The chain uses TRBV6-6 and TRBJ1-2, with 7 bases matching TRBD1. Sequences were obtained from peripheral blood. The receptor comes from a woman younger than 30 with acute or convalescent COVID-19. CDR3 protein: CASSYSTTGNYGYTF. For the CDR3, the DNA is TGTGCCAGCAGTTACTCCACGACAGGGAACTATGGCTACACCTTC.